The rows below give T cell receptor beta chains drawn from one sample of a study of control samples from healthy donors and cancer patients. Libraries were prepared by immunoSEQ multiplex PCR; TCRdb keeps only in-frame clonotypes and omits some of them. The table records around 78,000 clones, roughly 93% of them present only once. What was sequenced was blood. All receptors come from a woman under 30 in good health. The CDR3 runs from the conserved cysteine through the conserved F or W. D genes are given only for firm matches. Size is omitted from some rows. Given values are once, few, many or a class for expanded clones.

. | . | TRBJ2-7 | TRBV20-1 | TGCAGTGCTAGTCCCCGTGTCACCTACGAGCAGTACTTC | CSASPRVTYEQYF
. | . | TRBJ1-4 | TRBV27 | TGTGCCAGCAGTCCTCTGGGCAATGAAAAACTGTTTTTT | CASSPLGNEKLFF
TRBD1 | . | TRBJ1-3 | TRBV19 | TGTGCCAGTAGTATACGGGGACAGGGTGGAAACACCATATATTTT | CASSIRGQGGNTIYF
. | . | TRBJ2-1 | TRBV28 | TGTGCCAGCAGGCCTCCTCAAACGGGGGAGCAGTTCTTC | CASRPPQTGEQFF
TRBD1 | . | TRBJ1-1 | TRBV7-8 | TGTGCCAGCAGTCCAGGACAGGGCACTGAAGCTTTCTTT | CASSPGQGTEAFF
TRBD1 | once | TRBJ1-2 | TRBV28 | TGTGCCAGCAGTTTCCGGACAGGGATAGCTAACTATGGCTACACCTTC | CASSFRTGIANYGYTF
. | . | TRBJ2-1 | TRBV28 | TGTGCCAGCAGTCTTAGGACAGCGAGCTCCTACAATGAGCAGTTCTTC | CASSLRTASSYNEQFF
. | . | TRBJ2-3 | TRBV7-9 | TGTGCCAGCCAACCCCAACGACTTAGCACAGATACGCAGTATTTT | CASQPQRLSTDTQYF
. | . | TRBJ1-4 | TRBV4-3 | TGCGCCAGCAGCCAAGCCCCAAAAACCGGGGGGGTGTTTTTT | CASSQAPKTGGVFF
. | . | TRBJ1-1 | TRBV28 | TGTGCCAGCAGTCTCGTGGGTAGACCGAACACTGAAGCTTTCTTT | CASSLVGRPNTEAFF
TRBD1 | . | TRBJ2-7 | TRBV5-6 | TGTGCCAGCAGCTTAAGGATTAGGGGGCCCCGGGAGCAGTACTTC | CASSLRIRGPREQYF
. | . | TRBJ1-1 | TRBV2 | TGTGCCAGCAGTGAGGGGCCGAACACTGAAGCTTTCTTT | CASSEGPNTEAFF
TRBD2 | . | TRBJ2-1 | TRBV11-2 | TGTGCCAGCAGCCCGGGACTAGCGGGGAGGAGCTCCTACAATGAGCAGTTCTTC | CASSPGLAGRSSYNEQFF
. | . | TRBJ2-3 | TRBV11-3 | TGTGCCAGCAGCCATAGGGCCACAGATACGCAGTATTTT | CASSHRATDTQYF
TRBD1 | . | TRBJ1-2 | TRBV11-2 | TGTGCCAGCAGCTCACGGGACAGAGGGGATATCGACTACACCTTC | CASSSRDRGDIDYTF
TRBD1 | . | TRBJ1-5 | TRBV6-2/TRBV6-3 | TGTGCCAGCAGTTACTCGTTTACAGGACAGGGGGCGCGGGGAAGCAATCAGCCCCAGCATTTT | CASSYSFTGQGARGSNQPQHF
TRBD1 | . | TRBJ2-3 | TRBV2 | TGTGCCAACTACAGGGGAGATACAGATACGCAGTATTTT | CANYRGDTDTQYF
. | . | TRBJ2-3 | TRBV7-2 | TGTGCCAGCAGCTTATCAGCAAGTCCAAATACGCAGTATTTT | CASSLSASPNTQYF
TRBD1 | . | TRBJ1-1 | TRBV3-1/TRBV3-2 | TGTGCCAGCAGCCAAGATCCGAGGGGGCTGTCGATTTCTAACACTGAAGCTTTCTTT | CASSQDPRGLSISNTEAFF
. | . | TRBJ1-5 | TRBV10-3 | TGTGCCATCAGTGAGTCTAGTCAGCCCCAGCATTTT | CAISESSQPQHF
. | . | TRBJ1-2 | TRBV5-4 | TGTGCCAGCAGCTTGTCCAGGGACTATGGCTACACCTTC | CASSLSRDYGYTF
. | . | TRBJ2-1 | TRBV6-4 | TGTGCCAGCAGTGACCGGGCCTTTCTTCCGGAGCAGTTCTTC | CASSDRAFLPEQFF
. | . | TRBJ2-1 | TRBV7-3 | TGTGCCAGCAGCTTAAAAGGGGCTAGCGACATCAATGAGCAGTTCTTC | CASSLKGASDINEQFF
TRBD2 | . | TRBJ2-3 | TRBV19 | TGTGCCAGTAGTGTACTAGCGGGGGGCCTCGCAGATACGCAGTATTTT | CASSVLAGGLADTQYF
TRBD1 | . | TRBJ1-5 | TRBV27 | TGTGCCAGCAGTCCCGGACAGGGCACTCAGCCCCAGCATTTT | CASSPGQGTQPQHF